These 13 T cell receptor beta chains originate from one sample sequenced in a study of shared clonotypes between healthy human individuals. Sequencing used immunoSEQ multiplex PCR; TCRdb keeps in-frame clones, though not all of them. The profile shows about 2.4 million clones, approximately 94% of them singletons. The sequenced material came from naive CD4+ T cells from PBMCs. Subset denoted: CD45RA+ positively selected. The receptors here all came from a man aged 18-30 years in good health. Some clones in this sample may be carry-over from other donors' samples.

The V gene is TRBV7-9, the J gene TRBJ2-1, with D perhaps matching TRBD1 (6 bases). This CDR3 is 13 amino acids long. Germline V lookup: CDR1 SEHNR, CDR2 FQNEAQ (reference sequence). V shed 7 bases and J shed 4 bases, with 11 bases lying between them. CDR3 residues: CASILGQYNEQFF. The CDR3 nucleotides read TGTGCCAGCATCCTCGGACAGTACAATGAGCAGTTCTTC.

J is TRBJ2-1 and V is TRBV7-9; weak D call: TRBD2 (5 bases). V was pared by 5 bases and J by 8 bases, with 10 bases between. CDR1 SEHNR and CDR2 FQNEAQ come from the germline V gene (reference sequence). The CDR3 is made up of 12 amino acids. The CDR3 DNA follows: TGTGCCAGCAGCCCCGCGGGTCATGAGCAGTTCTTC. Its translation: CASSPAGHEQFF.

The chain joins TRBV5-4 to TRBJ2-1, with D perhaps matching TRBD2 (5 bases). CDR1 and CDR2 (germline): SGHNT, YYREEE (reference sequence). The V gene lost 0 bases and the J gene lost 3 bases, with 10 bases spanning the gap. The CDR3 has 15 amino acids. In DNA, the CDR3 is TGTGCCAGCAGCTTGGCGGGATCGTTCTACAATGAGCAGTTCTTC. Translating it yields CASSLAGSFYNEQFF.

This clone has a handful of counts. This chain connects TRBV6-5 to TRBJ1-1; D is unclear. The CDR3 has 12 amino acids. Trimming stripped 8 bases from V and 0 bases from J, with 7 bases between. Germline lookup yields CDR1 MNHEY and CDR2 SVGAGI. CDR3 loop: CASERLNTEAFF. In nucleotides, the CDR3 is TGTGCCAGCGAGCGGCTGAACACTGAAGCTTTCTTT.

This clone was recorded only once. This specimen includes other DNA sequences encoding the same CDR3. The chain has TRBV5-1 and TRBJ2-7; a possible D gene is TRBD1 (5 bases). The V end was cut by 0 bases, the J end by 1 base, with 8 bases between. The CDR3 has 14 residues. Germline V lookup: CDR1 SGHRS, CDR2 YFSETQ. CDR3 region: CASSLDRNSYEQYF. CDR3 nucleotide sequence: TGCGCCAGCAGCTTGGACAGGAATTCCTACGAGCAGTACTTC.

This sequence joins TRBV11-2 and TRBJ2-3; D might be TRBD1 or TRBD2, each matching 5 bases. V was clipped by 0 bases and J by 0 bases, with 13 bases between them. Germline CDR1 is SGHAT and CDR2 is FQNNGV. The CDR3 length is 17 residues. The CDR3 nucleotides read TGTGCCAGCAGCTTAGATTCTTTGGGACGCAGCACAGATACGCAGTATTTT. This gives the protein CASSLDSLGRSTDTQYF.

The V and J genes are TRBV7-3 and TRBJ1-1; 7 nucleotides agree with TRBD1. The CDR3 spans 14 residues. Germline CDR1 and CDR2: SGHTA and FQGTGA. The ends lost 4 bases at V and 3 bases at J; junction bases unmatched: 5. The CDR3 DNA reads TGTGCCAGCAGCTCACTCGGACAGGACACTGAAGCTTTCTTT. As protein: CASSSLGQDTEAFF. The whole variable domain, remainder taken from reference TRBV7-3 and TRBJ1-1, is GAGVSQTPSNKVTEKGKYVELRCDPISGHTALYWYRQSLGQGPEFLIYFQGTGAADDSGLPNDRFFAVRPEGSVSTLKIQRTERGDSAVYLCASSSLGQDTEAFFGQGTRLTVV.

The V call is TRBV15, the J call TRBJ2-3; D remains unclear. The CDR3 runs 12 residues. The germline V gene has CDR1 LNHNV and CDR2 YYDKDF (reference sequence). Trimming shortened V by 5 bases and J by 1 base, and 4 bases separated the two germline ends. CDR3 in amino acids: CATSVGTDTQYF. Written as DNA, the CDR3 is TGTGCCACCAGCGTGGGCACAGATACGCAGTATTTT.

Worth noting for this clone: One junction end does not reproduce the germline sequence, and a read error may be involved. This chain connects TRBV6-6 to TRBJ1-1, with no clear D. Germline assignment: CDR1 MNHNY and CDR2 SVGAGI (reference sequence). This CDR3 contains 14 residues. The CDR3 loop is CASSDSGMNTEAFF. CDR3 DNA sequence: TGTGCCAGCAGTGACTCTGGAATGAACACTGAAGCTTTCTTT.

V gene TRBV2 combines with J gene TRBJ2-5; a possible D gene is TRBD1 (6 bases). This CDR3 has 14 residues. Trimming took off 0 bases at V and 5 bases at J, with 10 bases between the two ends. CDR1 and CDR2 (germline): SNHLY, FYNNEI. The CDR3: CASSEAPGAETQYF. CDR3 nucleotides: TGTGCCAGCAGTGAAGCCCCAGGGGCGGAGACCCAGTACTTC.

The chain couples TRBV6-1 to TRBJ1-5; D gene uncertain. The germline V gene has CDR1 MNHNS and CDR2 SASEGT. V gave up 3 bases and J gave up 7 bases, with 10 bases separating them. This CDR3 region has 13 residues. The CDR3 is CASSESGWQPQHF. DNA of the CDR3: TGTGCCAGCAGTGAGTCGGGGTGGCAGCCCCAGCATTTT.

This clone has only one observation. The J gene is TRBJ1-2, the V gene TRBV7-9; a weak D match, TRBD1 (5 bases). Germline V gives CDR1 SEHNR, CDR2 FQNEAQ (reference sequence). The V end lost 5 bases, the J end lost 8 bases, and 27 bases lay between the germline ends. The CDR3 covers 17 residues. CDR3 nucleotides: TGTGCCAGCAGCACCAGAACCAGGGAAAATACCGCTGACGGCTACACCTTC. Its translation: CASSTRTRENTADGYTF.

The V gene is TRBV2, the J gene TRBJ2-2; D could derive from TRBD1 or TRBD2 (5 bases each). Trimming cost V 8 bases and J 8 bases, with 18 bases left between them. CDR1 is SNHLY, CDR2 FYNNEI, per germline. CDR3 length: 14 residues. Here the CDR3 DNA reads TGTGCCAGCGGGTCCGGGGCCGAAACGGGGGAGCTGTTTTTT. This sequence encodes CASGSGAETGELFF. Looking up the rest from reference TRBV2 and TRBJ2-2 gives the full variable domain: EPEVTQTPSHQVTQMGQEVILRCVPISNHLYFYWYRQILGQKVEFLVSFYNNEISEKSEIFDDQFSVERPDGSNFTLKIRSTKLEDSAMYFCASGSGAETGELFFGEGSRLTVL.